This T cell receptor beta chain was retrieved from a study of regulatory T cells in long-lasting Graves disease. The overall study: It was over 5 years of antithyroid drugs, with positive TSH receptor antibodies, that meant persistent Graves' disease. Notes on the study in general: Newly diagnosed patients shared 850 to 1,000 public clonotypes; persistent patients shared approximately 2,700. Persistent disease preferred TRBV28, TRBJ1-2 and TRBJ2-5.

iRepertoire HTBI primers and Arm-PCR of CDR3 regions built TCR beta libraries. TCRdb processed the multiplex PCR reads anew with MiXCR; each CDR3 protein has one entry. Of some 450,000 distinct CDR3 sequences in the sample, around 20% were seen once. Stated time point: persistent/refractory GD, antithyroid drugs over 5 years with positive TRAb. The TCR library was made from RNA extracted from PBMCs. Patients all came to the study from an endocrinology department in Xi'an, China. This CDR3 contains 14 residues. The V gene's germline CDR1 is KGHDR and CDR2 SFDVKD. J was trimmed by 8 bases and V by 4 bases; bases with no gene match: 4. As regards this clonotype: Its antigen is as yet unknown.

The source material was peripheral blood mononuclear cells (PBMCs), sampled when the disease was refractory, from a patient treated with antithyroid drugs. The chain uses TRBV24-1 and TRBJ1-1, with TRBD1 matching over 12 bases. This clonotype originated in a female donor with Graves disease. The CDR3 DNA is TGTGCCACCAGTGAAACCGGGACAGGGGGCGAAGCTTTCTTT. It specifies CATSETGTGGEAFF.